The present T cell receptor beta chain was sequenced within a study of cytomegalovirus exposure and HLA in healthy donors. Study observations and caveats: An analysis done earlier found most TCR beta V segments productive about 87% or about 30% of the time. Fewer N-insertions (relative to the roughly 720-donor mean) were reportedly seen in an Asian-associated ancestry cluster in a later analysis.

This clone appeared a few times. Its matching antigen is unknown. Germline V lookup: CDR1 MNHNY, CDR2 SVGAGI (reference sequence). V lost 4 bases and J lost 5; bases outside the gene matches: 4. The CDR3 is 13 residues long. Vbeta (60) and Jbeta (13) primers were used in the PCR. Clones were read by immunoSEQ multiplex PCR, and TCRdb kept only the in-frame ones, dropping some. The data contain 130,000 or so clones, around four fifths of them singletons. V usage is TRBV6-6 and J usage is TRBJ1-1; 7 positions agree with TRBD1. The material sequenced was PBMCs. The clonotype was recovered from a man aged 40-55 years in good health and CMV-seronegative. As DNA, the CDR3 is TGTGCCAGCAGTTTCCAGGGGGGAACTGAAGCTTTCTTT. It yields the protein CASSFQGGTEAFF.